Given below is one TCR beta chain in context. This sample is drawn from a study of blood T cell repertoires in COVID-19. In the study overall: There were acute and convalescent COVID-19 samples, and they came from the United States, Italy and Spain. Sources were T cells, B-cell-depleted T cells, or PBMCs; the material itself was cDNA or gDNA.

CDR1 LNHDA and CDR2 SQIVND come from the germline V gene (reference sequence). The CDR3 totals 16 residues. Deletions cut 5 bases from V and 8 bases from J, with 24 bases between. Original processing methods: Reference gene primers were amplified, and this amplification served to estimate nucleated cell counts. The repertoire was sequenced with immunoSEQ multiplex PCR; TCRdb's copy has only in-frame clones and lacks some. V, J and clone size were drawn from that table, and D and trimming were deduced from the DNA. The table records 150,000 or so clones, roughly 83% of them present only once. This TCR was sampled from a woman of 80 years or more with acute or convalescent COVID-19. Sequencing was performed on peripheral blood. This rearrangement joins TRBV19 to TRBJ1-1; TRBD1 might be the D (6 bases). DNA of the CDR3: TGTGCCAGTAGTCCCCCCTACAGGGTTCAATTAAGGGAAGCTTTCTTT. This codes for CASSPPYRVQLREAFF.